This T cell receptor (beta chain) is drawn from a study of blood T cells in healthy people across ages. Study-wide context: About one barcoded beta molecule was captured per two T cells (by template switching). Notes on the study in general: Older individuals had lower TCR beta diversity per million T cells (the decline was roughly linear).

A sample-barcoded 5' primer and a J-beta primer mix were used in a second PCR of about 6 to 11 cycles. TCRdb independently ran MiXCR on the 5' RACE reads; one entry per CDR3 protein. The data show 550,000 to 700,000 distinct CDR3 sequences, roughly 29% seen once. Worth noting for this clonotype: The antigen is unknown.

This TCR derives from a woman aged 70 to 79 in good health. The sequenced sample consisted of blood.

This CDR3 is CASSLYGTGASPGYTF. The CDR3 DNA reads TGCGCCAGCAGCTTGTATGGGACAGGGGCGTCTCCTGGCTACACCTTC. V gene TRBV5-1 combines with J gene TRBJ1-2; 10 bases line up with TRBD1. The CDR3 is 16 residues long. Germline values: CDR1 SGHRS, CDR2 YFSETQ. V shed 1 base and J 7 bases; nucleotides not matched to a gene: 10.